This T cell receptor (beta chain) was recorded in a study of cytomegalovirus exposure and HLA in healthy donors. The overall study: HLA-typed donors were the source of tens of millions of unique TCRs, which an early data release held. The study's findings and limits: Cytomegalovirus status, reportedly, was diagnosed with high specificity and sensitivity by the classifier.

Vbeta (60) and Jbeta (13) primers were used in the PCR. Data came from immunoSEQ multiplex PCR; TCRdb stores just in-frame clones and leaves some out. Among some 130,000 clones, roughly 82% were seen once, and the ten largest hold roughly 12%. With respect to this clone: The antigen is not known.

Sequenced sample: PBMCs. This TCR was sampled from a male donor in good health and CMV-seropositive.

In DNA, the CDR3 is TGTGCCAGCAGCTCCCTTAACTCGGCACAGGGAAATGGCTACACCTTC. Its protein is CASSSLNSAQGNGYTF. This rearrangement joins TRBV9 to TRBJ1-2; D possibly corresponds to TRBD1 (6 bases). Trimming took 4 bases from V and 6 from J, leaving 22 bases between them. Per germline, CDR1 SGDLS and CDR2 YYNGEE. This CDR3 has 16 residues.